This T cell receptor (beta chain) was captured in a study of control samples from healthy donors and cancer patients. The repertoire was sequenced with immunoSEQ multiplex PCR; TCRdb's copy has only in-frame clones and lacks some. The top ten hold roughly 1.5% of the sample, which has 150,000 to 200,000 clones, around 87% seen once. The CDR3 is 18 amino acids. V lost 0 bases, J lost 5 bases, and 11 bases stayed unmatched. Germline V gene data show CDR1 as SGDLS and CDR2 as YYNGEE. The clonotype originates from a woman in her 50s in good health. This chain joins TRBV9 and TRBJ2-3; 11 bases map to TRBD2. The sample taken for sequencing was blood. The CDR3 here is CASSVDPIAGGGLDTQYF. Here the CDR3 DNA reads TGTGCCAGCAGCGTAGACCCAATAGCGGGAGGGGGCCTAGATACGCAGTATTTT.